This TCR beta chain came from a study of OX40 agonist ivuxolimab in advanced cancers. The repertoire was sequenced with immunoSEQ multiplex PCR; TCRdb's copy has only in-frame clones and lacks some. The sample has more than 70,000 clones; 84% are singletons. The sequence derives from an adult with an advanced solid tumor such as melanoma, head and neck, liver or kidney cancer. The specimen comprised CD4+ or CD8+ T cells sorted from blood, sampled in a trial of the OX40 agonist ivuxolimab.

CDR3 coding DNA: TGTGCCAGTAGTTTAAGGGACCCGGGGTACGAGCAGTACTTC. Protein: CASSLRDPGYEQYF. The V gene is TRBV19, the J gene TRBJ2-7; the D gene could be TRBD1 or TRBD2 (5 bases each). CDR3 length: 14 amino acids. V was cut by 5 bases and J by 4 bases, with 15 bases left in between. Germline CDR1 reads LNHDA; CDR2 reads SQIVND (reference sequence).